The rows below give T cell receptor beta chains drawn from one sample of a study of T cell responses to AZD1222 COVID-19 vaccine. The assay was immunoSEQ multiplex PCR, and TCRdb's table has in-frame clones only and misses some. The sample comprises 100,000 or so clones, 87% of which are singletons, and about 17% rests with the top ten. The source was peripheral blood, collected on day 0 of AZD1222 vaccination. The receptor set was obtained from an adult in good health. Each CDR3 is given with its conserved first and last residue. A D gene is named only where the DNA matches it firmly. Not all rows give a size; the values are once, few, many and, for expanded clones, a class.

V gene	clone size	D gene	J gene	CDR3 protein	CDR3 DNA
TRBV29-1	.	.	TRBJ1-1	CSVGYQGKLNTEAFF	TGCAGCGTTGGATACCAGGGGAAGCTGAACACTGAAGCTTTCTTT
TRBV6-5	.	.	TRBJ1-3	CASSPGWGPGNTIYF	TGTGCCAGCAGCCCAGGGTGGGGCCCTGGAAACACCATATATTTT
TRBV28	.	TRBD1	TRBJ1-6	CASSSGQGRNSPLHF	TGTGCCAGCAGTTCCGGACAGGGCCGGAATTCACCCCTCCACTTT
TRBV15	.	.	TRBJ1-1	CATSRRAVGNTEAFF	TGTGCCACCAGCAGACGGGCGGTTGGGAACACTGAAGCTTTCTTT
TRBV27	.	.	TRBJ1-6	CASSFQGGNSPLHF	TGTGCCAGCAGTTTCCAGGGAGGAAATTCACCCCTCCACTTT
TRBV7-8	few	.	TRBJ1-6	CASSRRETDSPLHF	TGTGCCAGCTCCCGGAGGGAAACGGATTCACCCCTCCACTTT
TRBV11-2	.	.	TRBJ2-7	CASSLGAPTGSENF	TGTGCCAGCAGCTTAGGGGCCCCCACAGGGAGCGAGAACTTC
TRBV7-9	.	TRBD2	TRBJ2-1	CASSFLAGEVYNEQFF	TGTGCCAGCAGCTTTCTAGCGGGAGAGGTCTACAATGAGCAGTTCTTC
TRBV19	.	.	TRBJ1-1	CATFTPRPEAFF	TGTGCCACCTTTACCCCGCGCCCTGAAGCTTTCTTT
TRBV3-1/TRBV3-2	.	.	TRBJ1-2	CASSQAGSAFGYTF	TGTGCCAGCAGCCAAGCGGGCAGCGCTTTTGGCTACACCTTC
TRBV11-2	few	.	TRBJ2-7	CASSLVTYEQYF	TGTGCCAGCAGCTTAGTAACCTACGAGCAGTACTTC
TRBV7-9	few	.	TRBJ1-2	CASSPQGTGFRGYTF	TGTGCCAGCAGCCCCCAGGGTACCGGCTTTCGTGGCTACACCTTC
TRBV28	.	TRBD1	TRBJ1-2	CASRSYRRDRGWGYYGYTF	TGTGCCAGCAGGTCATACCGCCGGGACAGGGGTTGGGGATACTATGGCTACACCTTC
TRBV19	.	TRBD2	TRBJ2-2	CASSSPGSSGSAGELFF	TGTGCCAGTAGTAGCCCCGGGTCTAGCGGGAGCGCCGGGGAGCTGTTTTTT
TRBV5-1	.	.	TRBJ1-2	CASSLSGSAADNYGYTF	TGCGCCAGCAGCTTGTCCGGCAGTGCCGCAGATAACTATGGCTACACCTTC
TRBV12-3/TRBV12-4	.	TRBD1	TRBJ2-7	CASSPQGAYEQYF	TGTGCCAGCAGTCCCCAGGGGGCCTACGAGCAGTACTTC
TRBV6-1	.	TRBD2	TRBJ2-1	CASSDSGSVNEQFF	TGTGCCAGCAGTGATAGCGGGAGCGTCAATGAGCAGTTCTTC
TRBV14	.	TRBD2	TRBJ2-7	CASSRGRDSGVSYEQYF	TGTGCCAGCAGCCGCGGGAGGGATAGCGGAGTTTCCTACGAGCAGTACTTC
TRBV10-1	once	.	TRBJ2-2	CASSRTGRSNTGELFF	TGCGCCAGCAGCCGCACGGGCAGGTCGAACACCGGGGAGCTGTTTTTT
TRBV24-1	.	.	TRBJ2-7	CATSDFKGYEQYF	TGTGCCACCAGTGATTTTAAAGGCTACGAGCAGTACTTC
TRBV12-3/TRBV12-4	once	.	TRBJ1-5	CASSFGNQPQHF	TGTGCCAGCAGTTTCGGGAATCAGCCCCAGCATTTT
TRBV3-1/TRBV3-2	few	.	TRBJ1-2	CASSLKGLHYGYTF	TGTGCCAGCAGCCTCAAGGGACTCCACTATGGCTACACCTTC
TRBV19	few	.	TRBJ1-1	CASMLARGANTEAFF	TGTGCCAGTATGCTAGCGAGGGGGGCTAACACTGAAGCTTTCTTT
TRBV3-1/TRBV3-2	.	.	TRBJ1-2	CASSPMGGGANYGYTF	TGTGCCAGCAGCCCTATGGGCGGCGGAGCTAACTATGGCTACACCTTC
TRBV10-3	.	.	TRBJ1-4	CAISESGQGKLFF	TGTGCCATCAGTGAGTCGGGCCAGGGGAAACTGTTTTTT
TRBV25-1	.	.	TRBJ1-1	CASRGMNTEAFF	TGTGCCAGCAGGGGAATGAACACTGAAGCTTTCTTT
TRBV27	.	TRBD1	TRBJ1-5	CASSLYGPGTGRSNQPQHF	TGTGCCAGCAGTTTATATGGACCCGGGACAGGGAGAAGCAATCAGCCCCAGCATTTT
TRBV19	.	.	TRBJ1-2	CASSTTVRDTKGGTF	TGTGCCAGTAGTACAACGGTGAGGGACACGAAAGGCGGCACCTTC
TRBV10-3	.	.	TRBJ2-2	CAISAGTANTGELFF	TGTGCCATCAGCGCCGGGACCGCGAACACCGGGGAGCTGTTTTTT
TRBV7-9	.	TRBD1	TRBJ1-1	CASSPPGTGGNTEAFF	TGTGCCAGCAGCCCTCCTGGGACAGGTGGGAACACTGAAGCTTTCTTT
TRBV3-1/TRBV3-2	.	.	TRBJ2-7	CASSQVGTGREYEQYF	TGTGCCAGCAGCCAAGTCGGTACAGGGCGAGAGTACGAGCAGTACTTC
TRBV27	.	TRBD2	TRBJ2-1	CASSLYSGVKGSEQFF	TGTGCCAGCAGTTTATACAGCGGGGTCAAAGGTAGTGAGCAGTTCTTC
TRBV5-1	.	.	TRBJ1-1	CASSLEGRATAFF	TGCGCCAGCAGCTTGGAAGGGAGGGCGACAGCTTTCTTT
TRBV30	.	.	TRBJ1-6	CAWRAVTYNSPLHF	TGTGCCTGGAGGGCAGTTACCTATAATTCACCCCTCCACTTT
TRBV10-3	.	.	TRBJ2-7	CAISEGPEQAYEQYF	TGTGCCATCAGTGAGGGGCCAGAGCAAGCCTACGAGCAGTACTTC
TRBV2	.	.	TRBJ1-1	CASSLSREAEAFF	TGTGCCAGCAGTCTCTCCCGGGAAGCTGAAGCTTTCTTT
TRBV27	.	TRBD1	TRBJ2-2	CASSTRQGAYNTGELFF	TGTGCCAGCAGTACTCGACAGGGGGCGTACAACACCGGGGAGCTGTTTTTT
TRBV5-1	.	.	TRBJ1-2	CASTKDRNDNYGYTF	TGCGCCAGCACAAAGGACAGAAACGATAACTATGGCTACACCTTC
TRBV5-6	.	TRBD1	TRBJ1-4	CASSLVDRDEKLFF	TGTGCCAGCAGCTTGGTGGACAGGGACGAAAAACTGTTTTTT
TRBV20-1	.	.	TRBJ2-3	CSAFLPDTQYF	TGCAGTGCCTTCTTACCAGATACGCAGTATTTT
TRBV19	few	TRBD1	TRBJ1-3	CASTPQGDWAGNTIYF	TGTGCCAGTACCCCCCAGGGGGATTGGGCAGGAAACACCATATATTTT
TRBV21-1	.	.	TRBJ2-2	CASTPCTGELFF	TGTGCCAGCACCCCGTGCACCGGGGAGCTGTTTTTT
TRBV6-6	.	.	TRBJ1-4	CASRQGSANEKLFF	TGTGCCAGCAGACAGGGTTCTGCTAATGAAAAACTGTTTTTT
TRBV5-1	.	.	TRBJ1-4	CASSPTDREKLFF	TGCGCCAGCAGCCCGACCGACAGGGAAAAACTGTTTTTT
TRBV6-4	.	TRBD1	TRBJ1-2	CASSDTGTGHGYTF	TGTGCCAGCAGTGACACAGGGACAGGGCATGGCTACACCTTC
TRBV28	.	.	TRBJ1-1	CASMTVTENTEAFF	TGTGCCAGCATGACAGTGACAGAGAACACTGAAGCTTTCTTT
TRBV5-1	.	TRBD1	TRBJ2-7	CASSGGQGEAEQYF	TGCGCCAGCAGCGGGGGACAGGGGGAGGCCGAGCAGTACTTC
TRBV5-8	.	.	TRBJ1-2	CASSLGQIGYTF	TGTGCCAGCAGCTTGGGACAGATTGGCTACACCTTC
TRBV19	.	.	TRBJ2-2	CASSIGTTGELFF	TGTGCCAGTAGTATAGGTACCACCGGGGAGCTGTTTTTT
TRBV2	.	.	TRBJ2-7	CASRAPGQRRYEQYF	TGTGCCAGCAGGGCTCCGGGACAACGGCGCTACGAGCAGTACTTC
TRBV28	.	.	TRBJ1-5	CASSPAGGTVKPPQHF	TGTGCCAGCAGTCCAGCCGGAGGAACAGTCAAGCCGCCCCAGCATTTT
TRBV20-1	.	.	TRBJ2-1	CSASKASSNEQFF	TGCAGTGCTAGTAAGGCTAGTTCCAATGAGCAGTTCTTC
TRBV5-1	.	TRBD2	TRBJ2-7	CASSLDAGGRDEQYF	TGCGCCAGCAGCTTGGACGCGGGAGGGAGAGACGAGCAGTACTTC